Each of the 21 T cell receptor beta chains below was sequenced from the same sample in a study of blood T cell repertoires in COVID-19 (TCRdb year 2020). The library was built by means of the immunoSEQ multiplex PCR assay. Not all clones reach the TCRdb copy of this immuneACCESS table, which keeps in-frame sequences only. Checked studies attribute under half of the gap to unresolved V genes and leave the rest unexplained. For this sample the table gives a few hundred thousand clones, of which 80% to 90% were detected only once. Of the sample, nearly 9.5% is held by the ten largest clones. Sequencing used PBMCs or T cells enriched from blood (not recorded which). The origin of the receptors is a man aged 35 to 55 who had recovered from COVID-19.

The genes are TRBV11-2 and TRBJ1-4; D gene unclear. The germline gives CDR1 SGHAT, CDR2 FQNNGV. Trimming left V 5 bases short and J 7 bases short, with 17 bases between. The length of the CDR3 is 15 residues. This CDR3 is CASSPSRVYGEKLFF. CDR3 nucleotides: TGTGCCAGCAGCCCTAGTCGGGTTTATGGTGAAAAACTGTTTTTT.

The rearrangement uses TRBV5-6 and TRBJ2-7; D is possibly TRBD1 (7 bases). In germline, CDR1 is SGHDT, CDR2 YYEEEE. The CDR3 extends over 15 amino acids. V was trimmed by 0 bases and J by 3 bases, leaving 13 bases between them. The CDR3 bases are TGTGCCAGCAGCTTGGCTCCGGGGGACAGCTACGAGCAGTACTTC. Its translation is CASSLAPGDSYEQYF.

This chain links TRBV9 with TRBJ2-2; 8 bases map to TRBD2. The CDR3 is made up of 18 amino acids. Germline loops: CDR1 SGDLS, CDR2 YYNGEE. V was clipped by 4 bases and J by 1 base; unmatched bases: 12. The CDR3 coding sequence is TGTGCCAGCAGCAATGTCAACGTTGCGGGAGGGAACACCGGGGAGCTGTTTTTT. Its protein product is CASSNVNVAGGNTGELFF.

This clone was detected a few times. The V gene is TRBV5-1, the J gene TRBJ1-4; 10 bases align to TRBD1. V trimming: 4 bases; J trimming: 7 bases; junction bases outside the gene matches: 1. The CDR3 has 13 residues. Germline lookup yields CDR1 SGHRS and CDR2 YFSETQ. The CDR3 here is CASSRDRGEKLFF. CDR3 in DNA: TGCGCCAGCAGCCGGGACAGGGGTGAAAAACTGTTTTTT.

The DNA for the CDR3 is TGTGCCATCGTTGAAAGACATAAGGACACTGAAGCTTTCTTT. Translating gives CAIVERHKDTEAFF. The chain joins TRBV2 to TRBJ1-1; D gene uncertain. Per germline, CDR1 SNHLY and CDR2 FYNNEI. Between the trimmed V and J ends, which lost 10 bases and 3 bases, there was a span of 18 bases. This CDR3 has 14 residues. The whole variable domain, remainder taken from reference TRBV2 and TRBJ1-1, is EPEVTQTPSHQVTQMGQEVILRCVPISNHLYFYWYRQILGQKVEFLVSFYNNEISEKSEIFDDQFSVERPDGSNFTLKIRSTKLEDSAMYFCAIVERHKDTEAFFGQGTRLTVV.

The chain employs TRBV30 and TRBJ2-2; possible D gene TRBD2, 5 bases. With 0 bases removed from V and 3 bases from J, the gap between germline ends came to 14 bases. Germline CDR1 is GTSNPN and CDR2 is SVGIG (reference sequence). This CDR3 comprises 16 residues. CDR3 DNA: TGTGCCTGGAGTGTACGTAGTCGGGGTTACACCGGGGAGCTGTTTTTT. Translating gives CAWSVRSRGYTGELFF.

The rearrangement joins TRBV7-3 to TRBJ2-2, with no clear D. The V gene's germline CDR1 is SGHTA and CDR2 FQGTGA. V lost 8 bases to trimming and J lost 2 bases, with 24 bases between them. The CDR3 consists of 18 residues. This CDR3 reads CASGFMRSTTYNTGELFF. The DNA of the CDR3 is TGTGCCAGCGGATTTATGAGGTCCACTACCTATAACACCGGGGAGCTGTTTTTT.

The chain joins TRBV4-2 to TRBJ2-7, with 8 positions matching TRBD1. CDR1 LGHNA and CDR2 YNFKEQ come from the germline V gene. V trimming: 1 base; J trimming: 3 bases; junction bases outside the gene matches: 11. The CDR3 covers 17 residues. The CDR3 spells CASSQGTGQGPFYEQYF. In nucleotides, the CDR3 is TGTGCCAGCAGCCAAGGGACTGGACAGGGCCCCTTCTACGAGCAGTACTTC.

This chain links TRBV5-5 with TRBJ2-7, with 8 bases that match TRBD1. Germline V lookup: CDR1 SGHKS, CDR2 YYEKEE (reference sequence). The CDR3 is made up of 13 amino acids. Trimming removed 3 bases from V and 4 bases from J; junction bases left unmatched: 3. The CDR3 bases are TGTGCCAGCAGCTCACAGGGGGTTTACGAGCAGTACTTC. It specifies CASSSQGVYEQYF.

The genes are TRBV19 and TRBJ2-1; TRBD1 matches 7 bases. This CDR3 has 13 amino acids. The germline gives CDR1 LNHDA, CDR2 SQIVND (reference sequence). The V and J ends lost 5 bases and 9 bases, in that order; junction bases with no gene match: 7. The CDR3 is CASSVEGAGEQFF. Written as DNA, the CDR3 is TGTGCCAGTAGTGTTGAGGGGGCTGGTGAGCAGTTCTTC. Supplemented by reference TRBV19 and TRBJ2-1, the full variable domain reads DGGITQSPKYLFRKEGQNVTLSCEQNLNHDAMYWYRQDPGQGLRLIYYSQIVNDFQKGDIAEGYSVSREKKESFPLTVTSAQKNPTAFYLCASSVEGAGEQFFGPGTRLTVL.

The rearrangement uses TRBV20-1 and TRBJ1-1; D gene ambiguous. V was cut by 6 bases and J by 4 bases, with 9 bases left in between. Germline lookup yields CDR1 DFQATT and CDR2 SNEGSKA (reference sequence). The CDR3 extends over 11 amino acids. CDR3 region: CSAKGGTEAFF. CDR3 nucleotide sequence: TGCAGTGCGAAGGGAGGCACTGAAGCTTTCTTT.

The genes are TRBV2 and TRBJ2-3, with D possibly being TRBD1 (5 bases). The CDR3 consists of 15 residues. Germline V gene sequence: CDR1 SNHLY, CDR2 FYNNEI. The V end was cut by 6 bases, the J end by 3 bases, with 16 bases between. The CDR3 is CASRRTPSLTDTQYF. The DNA for the CDR3 is TGTGCCAGCAGGAGGACACCCTCACTTACAGATACGCAGTATTTT.

The chain recombines TRBV9 with TRBJ2-1; 7 bases line up with TRBD2. Germline CDR1 and CDR2: SGDLS and YYNGEE. Germline trimming cut 4 bases from V and 3 bases from J; bases unmatched to any gene: 4. The CDR3 totals 14 residues. The chain's CDR3 is CASSYGLDYNEQFF. The CDR3 region has the DNA TGTGCCAGCAGCTATGGACTAGACTACAATGAGCAGTTCTTC.

This clone was found a few times. CDR3 residues: CASSSGRRGTEAFF. CDR3 in DNA: TGTGCCAGCAGCTCGGGACGGAGGGGCACTGAAGCTTTCTTT. The gene calls are TRBV11-2 and TRBJ1-1; tentatively, D is TRBD1 (5 bases). CDR3 length: 14 amino acids. Germline V CDR1 and CDR2: SGHAT, FQNNGV. Trimming removed 4 bases from V and 4 bases from J, with 13 bases in between.

The genes are TRBV29-1 and TRBJ1-1, with D tentatively TRBD1 (6 bases). The CDR3 is made up of 11 amino acids. CDR1 and CDR2 (germline): SQVTM, ANQGSEA. Trimming removed 5 bases from V and 6 bases from J, with 10 bases in between. CDR3 sequence: CSVTGIPEAFF. DNA of the CDR3: TGCAGCGTTACAGGGATCCCTGAAGCTTTCTTT. The complete variable domain, with remaining parts taken from reference TRBV29-1 and TRBJ1-1, reads SAVISQKPSRDICQRGTSLTIQCQVDSQVTMMFWYRQQPGQSLTLIATANQGSEATYESGFVIDKFPISRPNLTFSTLTVSNMSPEDSSIYLCSVTGIPEAFFGQGTRLTVV.

The genes are TRBV6-5 and TRBJ2-2, with 9 bases lining up with TRBD1. Trimming took 6 bases from V and 3 from J; bases not matched to a gene: 5. The CDR3 is 15 residues long. The germline gives CDR1 MNHEY, CDR2 SVGAGI. CDR3 residues: CASRRTGAYTGELFF. The CDR3 DNA follows: TGTGCCAGCAGGAGGACAGGGGCTTACACCGGGGAGCTGTTTTTT.

On this clone itself: The junction differs from germline at one of its ends, possibly a read error. The rearrangement links TRBV27 to TRBJ2-2, with TRBD1 matching 10 bases. The germline gives CDR1 MNHEY, CDR2 SMNVEV (reference sequence). The CDR3 totals 14 residues. CDR3 bases: TGTGCCAGCGGGGGACAGGGGAACTCCGGGGAGCTGTTTTTT. Protein product: CASGGQGNSGELFF.

The CDR3 loop reads CATSPMANQPQHF. CDR3 in DNA: TGTGCCACCAGCCCAATGGCCAATCAGCCCCAGCATTTT. V is TRBV15 and J is TRBJ1-5; D is unclear. V gave up 5 bases and J gave up 3 bases, with 8 bases separating them. There are 13 residues in the CDR3. Germline V gene sequence: CDR1 LNHNV, CDR2 YYDKDF (reference sequence).

The gene calls are TRBV25-1 and TRBJ1-3; no reliable D call. The CDR3 extends over 15 amino acids. Trimming cost V 8 bases and J 0 bases, with 14 bases left between them. CDR1 MGHDK and CDR2 SYGVNS come from the germline V gene. CDR3 nucleotides: TGTGCCAGCGCGGAAGGTTTCTTCTCTGGAAACACCATATATTTT. Translating gives CASAEGFFSGNTIYF.

The chain recombines TRBV18 with TRBJ1-2, with 7 bases lining up with TRBD1. The CDR3 contains 13 residues. The germline V gene has CDR1 KGHSH and CDR2 LQKENI. After removal of 4 bases from V and 4 bases from J, the junction contained 3 bases not matched to a gene. CDR3 amino acids: CASSQGASYGYTF. The CDR3 nucleotides read TGTGCCAGCTCACAGGGGGCAAGCTATGGCTACACCTTC. Full variable domain (rest looked up from reference TRBV18 and TRBJ1-2): NAGVMQNPRHLVRRRGQEARLRCSPMKGHSHVYWYRQLPEEGLKFMVYLQKENIIDESGMPKERFSAEFPKEGPSILRIQQVVRGDSAAYFCASSQGASYGYTFGSGTRLTVV.

Here the CDR3 DNA reads TGTGCCAGTAGTACCCCCATGGGCTTCGCGGGGGAAGGAGATACGCAGTATTTT. Translating it yields CASSTPMGFAGEGDTQYF. The V gene is TRBV19, the J gene TRBJ2-3; 7 nucleotides align to TRBD2. CDR3 size: 18 residues. Trimming at V came to 4 bases and at J to 5 bases, leaving 18 bases not matched to a gene. Germline V gene sequence: CDR1 LNHDA, CDR2 SQIVND (reference sequence). The entire variable domain, with the rest obtained from reference TRBV19 and TRBJ2-3, is as follows: DGGITQSPKYLFRKEGQNVTLSCEQNLNHDAMYWYRQDPGQGLRLIYYSQIVNDFQKGDIAEGYSVSREKKESFPLTVTSAQKNPTAFYLCASSTPMGFAGEGDTQYFGPGTRLTVL.